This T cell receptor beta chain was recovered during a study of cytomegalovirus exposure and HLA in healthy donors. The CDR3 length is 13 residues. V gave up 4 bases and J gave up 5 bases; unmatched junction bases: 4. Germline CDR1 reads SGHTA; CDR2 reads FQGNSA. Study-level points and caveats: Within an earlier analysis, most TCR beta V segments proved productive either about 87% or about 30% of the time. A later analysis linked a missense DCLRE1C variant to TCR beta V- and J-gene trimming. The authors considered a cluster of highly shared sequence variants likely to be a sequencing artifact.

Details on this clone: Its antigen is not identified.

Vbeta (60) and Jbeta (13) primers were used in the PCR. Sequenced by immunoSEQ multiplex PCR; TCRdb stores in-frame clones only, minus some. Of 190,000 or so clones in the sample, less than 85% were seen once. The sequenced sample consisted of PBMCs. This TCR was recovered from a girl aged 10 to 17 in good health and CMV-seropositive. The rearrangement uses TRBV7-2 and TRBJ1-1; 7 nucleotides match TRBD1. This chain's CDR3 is CASSYRGGTEAFF. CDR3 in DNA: TGTGCCAGCAGCTACAGGGGTGGGACTGAAGCTTTCTTT.